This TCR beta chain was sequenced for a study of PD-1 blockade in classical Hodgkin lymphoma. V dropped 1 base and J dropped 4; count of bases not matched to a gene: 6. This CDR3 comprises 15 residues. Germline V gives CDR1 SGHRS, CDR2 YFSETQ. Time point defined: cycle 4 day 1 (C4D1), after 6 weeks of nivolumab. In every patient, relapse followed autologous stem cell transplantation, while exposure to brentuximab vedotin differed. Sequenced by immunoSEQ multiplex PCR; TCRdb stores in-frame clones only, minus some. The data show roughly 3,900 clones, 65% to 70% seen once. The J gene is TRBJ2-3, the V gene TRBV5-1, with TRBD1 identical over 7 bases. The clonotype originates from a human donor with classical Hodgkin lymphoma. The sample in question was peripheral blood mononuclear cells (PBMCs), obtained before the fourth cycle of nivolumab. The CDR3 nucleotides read TGCGCCAGCAGCTTGCGACAGGGCTTGGCAGATACGCAGTATTTT. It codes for CASSLRQGLADTQYF.